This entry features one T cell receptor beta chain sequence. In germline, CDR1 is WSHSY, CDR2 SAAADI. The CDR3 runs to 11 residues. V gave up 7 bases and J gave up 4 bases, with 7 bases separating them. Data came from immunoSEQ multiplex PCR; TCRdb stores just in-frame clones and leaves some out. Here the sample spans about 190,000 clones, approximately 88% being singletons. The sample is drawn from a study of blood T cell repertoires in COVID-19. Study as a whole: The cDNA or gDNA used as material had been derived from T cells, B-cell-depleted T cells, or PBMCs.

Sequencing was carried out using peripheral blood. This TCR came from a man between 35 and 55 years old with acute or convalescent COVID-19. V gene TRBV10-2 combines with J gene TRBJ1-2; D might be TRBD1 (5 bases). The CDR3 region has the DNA TGCGCCAGCACGCAGGGCTATGGCTACACCTTC. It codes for CASTQGYGYTF.